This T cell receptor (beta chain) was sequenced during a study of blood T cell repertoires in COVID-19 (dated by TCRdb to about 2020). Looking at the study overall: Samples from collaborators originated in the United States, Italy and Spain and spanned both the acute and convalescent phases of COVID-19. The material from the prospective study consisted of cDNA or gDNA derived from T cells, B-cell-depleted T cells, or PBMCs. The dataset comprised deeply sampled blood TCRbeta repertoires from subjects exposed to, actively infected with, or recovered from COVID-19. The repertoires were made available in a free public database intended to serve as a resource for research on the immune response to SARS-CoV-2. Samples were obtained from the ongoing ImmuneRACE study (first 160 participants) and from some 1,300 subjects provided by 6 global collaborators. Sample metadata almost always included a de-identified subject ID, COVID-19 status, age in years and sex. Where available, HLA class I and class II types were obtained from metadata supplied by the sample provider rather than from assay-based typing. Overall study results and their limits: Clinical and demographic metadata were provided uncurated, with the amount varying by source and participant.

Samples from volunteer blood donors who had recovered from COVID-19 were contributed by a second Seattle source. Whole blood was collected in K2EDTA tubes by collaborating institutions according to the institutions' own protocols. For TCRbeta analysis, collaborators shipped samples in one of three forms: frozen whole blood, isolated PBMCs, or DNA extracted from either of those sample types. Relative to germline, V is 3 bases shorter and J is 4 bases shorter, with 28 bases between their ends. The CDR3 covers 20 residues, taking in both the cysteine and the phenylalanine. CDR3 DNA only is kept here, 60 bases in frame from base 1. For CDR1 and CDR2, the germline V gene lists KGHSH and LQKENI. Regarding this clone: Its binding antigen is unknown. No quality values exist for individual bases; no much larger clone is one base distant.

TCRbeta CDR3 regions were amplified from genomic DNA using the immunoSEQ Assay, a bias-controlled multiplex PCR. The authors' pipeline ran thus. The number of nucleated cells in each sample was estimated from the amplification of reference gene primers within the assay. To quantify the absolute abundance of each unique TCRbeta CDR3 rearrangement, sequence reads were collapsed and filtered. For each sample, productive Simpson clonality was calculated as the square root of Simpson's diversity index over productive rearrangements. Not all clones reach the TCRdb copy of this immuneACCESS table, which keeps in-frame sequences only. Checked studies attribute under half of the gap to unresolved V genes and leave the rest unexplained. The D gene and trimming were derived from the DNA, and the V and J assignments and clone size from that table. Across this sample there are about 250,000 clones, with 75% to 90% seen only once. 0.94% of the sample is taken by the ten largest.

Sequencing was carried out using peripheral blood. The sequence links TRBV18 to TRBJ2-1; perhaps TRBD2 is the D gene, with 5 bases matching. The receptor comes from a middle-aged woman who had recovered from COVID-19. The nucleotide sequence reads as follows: TGTGCCAGCTCACCGAGGGCCATGGGGTCTCCCCTAAGGAAATACAATGAGCAGTTCTTC. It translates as CASSPRAMGSPLRKYNEQFF.